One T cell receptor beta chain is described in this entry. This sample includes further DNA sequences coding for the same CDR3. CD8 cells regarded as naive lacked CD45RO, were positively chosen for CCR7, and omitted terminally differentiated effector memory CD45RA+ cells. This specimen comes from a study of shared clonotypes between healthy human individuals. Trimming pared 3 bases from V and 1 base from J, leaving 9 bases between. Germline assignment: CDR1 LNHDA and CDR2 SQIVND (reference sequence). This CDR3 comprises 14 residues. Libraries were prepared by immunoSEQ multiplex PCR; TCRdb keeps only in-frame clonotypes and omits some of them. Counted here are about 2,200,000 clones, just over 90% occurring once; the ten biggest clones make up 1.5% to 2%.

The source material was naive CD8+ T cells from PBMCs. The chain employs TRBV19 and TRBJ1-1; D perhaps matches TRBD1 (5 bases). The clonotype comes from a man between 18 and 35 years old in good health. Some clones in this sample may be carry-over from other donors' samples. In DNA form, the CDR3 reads TGTGCCAGTAGTATCGCAAGGGGGAACACTGAAGCTTTCTTT. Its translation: CASSIARGNTEAFF.